These 12 T cell receptor beta chains were all obtained from the same sample, sequenced in a study of T cells after yellow fever vaccination. TCRdb reanalysed the 5' RACE reads using MiXCR and keeps one entry per CDR3 protein. Found here are over 300,000 distinct CDR3 sequences, roughly 7% of them singletons; the top ten hold about 18%. The sample in question was PBMCs, obtained more than 40 days after the first yellow fever vaccination. Every receptor here comes from a man aged 18-30 years who received the YFV17D yellow fever vaccine.

The genes are TRBV2 and TRBJ1-6, with TRBD1 as a possible D gene (6 bases). The V and J ends lost 3 bases and 10 bases respectively, with 13 bases between them. The CDR3 is 14 residues long. Germline V lookup: CDR1 SNHLY, CDR2 FYNNEI. CDR3 amino acids: CASSDLSGASPLHF. The CDR3 DNA reads as TGTGCCAGCAGTGACCTTTCAGGGGCCTCACCCCTCCACTTT.

This clonotype was seen a few times. V and J are TRBV20-1 and TRBJ2-5; D not certain. The CDR3 covers 14 residues. The V and J ends lost 2 bases and 2 bases respectively, with 12 bases between them. In germline, CDR1 is DFQATT, CDR2 SNEGSKA (reference sequence). This CDR3 is CSARTAQLQETQYF. The CDR3 region has the DNA TGCAGTGCTAGAACGGCACAGCTACAAGAGACCCAGTACTTC.

This clonotype turned up a few times. V gene TRBV18 combines with J gene TRBJ2-1; weak D call: TRBD2 (6 bases). CDR3 length equals 14 residues. Germline CDR1 and CDR2: KGHSH and LQKENI. The V and J ends lost 3 bases and 7 bases respectively, with 13 bases between them. This CDR3 is CASSPDGTVNEQFF. CDR3 bases: TGTGCCAGCTCACCGGACGGGACTGTGAATGAGCAGTTCTTC.

This clonotype was seen more than once but under ten times. DNA of the CDR3: TGTGCCAGCAGCTTGTTTCAGGGGGGTGAAAAACTGTTTTTT. Its translation: CASSLFQGGEKLFF. The chain joins TRBV5-6 to TRBJ1-4; 7 nucleotides match TRBD1. The CDR3 covers 14 residues. The junction had 4 bases not matched to a gene; V was cut back by 1 base and J by 7 bases. The V gene's germline CDR1 is SGHDT and CDR2 YYEEEE.

This clonotype occurred a few times. The V call is TRBV20-1, the J call TRBJ1-2, with D possibly being TRBD1 (6 bases). The CDR3 sequence is 15 residues long. V was clipped by 4 bases and J by 5 bases, with 20 bases between them. The germline V gene encodes CDR1 DFQATT and CDR2 SNEGSKA (reference sequence). The CDR3 sequence is CSAKIYREIKYGYTF. The CDR3 DNA sequence: TGCAGTGCTAAGATTTACAGGGAAATCAAATATGGCTACACCTTC.

This clonotype has just a few counts. The gene calls are TRBV28 and TRBJ2-1; tentative D call: TRBD2 (5 bases). This CDR3 spans 14 amino acids. The ends were cut back, 3 bases at V and 3 bases at J, with 9 bases in the middle. Germline lookup yields CDR1 MDHEN and CDR2 SYDVKM. CDR3 nucleotides: TGTGCCAGCAGTTTGACGGGGAACTACAATGAGCAGTTCTTC. Amino acids: CASSLTGNYNEQFF.

V usage is TRBV28 and J usage is TRBJ1-2, with 7 bases lining up with TRBD1. The CDR3 sequence is 12 residues long. Germline CDR1 is MDHEN and CDR2 is SYDVKM. Trimming at V came to 11 bases and at J to 8 bases, leaving 11 bases not matched to a gene. The DNA for the CDR3 is TGTGCCTCCGGGACAGCCTTGGGCGGCTACACCTTC. Its translation is CASGTALGGYTF.

This clonotype was observed a few times. The genes are TRBV9 and TRBJ1-3, with D possibly being TRBD1 (6 bases). Germline CDR1 is SGDLS and CDR2 is YYNGEE. The CDR3 runs to 14 residues. The V end lost 4 bases, the J end lost 6 bases, and 14 bases lay between the germline ends. Here the CDR3 reads CASSPTGRENTIYF. CDR3 nucleotide sequence: TGTGCCAGCAGCCCCACAGGGAGGGAAAACACCATATATTTT. Variable domain in full (rest from reference TRBV9 and TRBJ1-3): DSGVTQTPKHLITATGQRVTLRCSPRSGDLSVYWYQQSLDQGLQFLIQYYNGEERAKGNILERFSAQQFPDLHSELNLSSLELGDSALYFCASSPTGRENTIYFGEGSWLTVV.

The chain carries TRBV10-3 and TRBJ1-2; possibly TRBD1 for D (5 bases). The CDR3 contains 14 residues. Trimming removed 4 bases at V and 3 bases at J, with 12 bases between. Germline CDR1 and CDR2: ENHRY and SYGVKD. The CDR3 nucleotides read TGTGCCATCAGTGGGGGGACTCAGGACTATGGCTACACCTTC. It translates to CAISGGTQDYGYTF.

Many counts were recorded for this clonotype. The DNA for the CDR3 is TGTGCCAGCAGTGATGGGACAGGGGCCACCGGGGAGCTGTTTTTT. Translation gives CASSDGTGATGELFF. The genes are TRBV25-1 and TRBJ2-2; 10 nucleotides match TRBD1. There are 15 residues in the CDR3. Germline V gene sequence: CDR1 MGHDK, CDR2 SYGVNS. V gave up 3 bases and J gave up 4 bases; unmatched junction bases: 2.

The rearrangement uses TRBV19 and TRBJ2-7; either TRBD1 or TRBD2 may fit D (5 bases each). This CDR3 comprises 16 residues. V was shortened by 1 base and J by 0 bases, with 13 bases between the two germline ends. Germline assignment: CDR1 LNHDA and CDR2 SQIVND (reference sequence). The CDR3 here is CASSIGGVFPSYEQYF. The CDR3 bases are TGTGCCAGTAGTATAGGAGGGGTTTTCCCCTCCTACGAGCAGTACTTC. Combining the CDR3 with reference TRBV19 and TRBJ2-7 gives the whole variable domain DGGITQSPKYLFRKEGQNVTLSCEQNLNHDAMYWYRQDPGQGLRLIYYSQIVNDFQKGDIAEGYSVSREKKESFPLTVTSAQKNPTAFYLCASSIGGVFPSYEQYFGPGTRLTVT.

V is TRBV6-1 and J is TRBJ2-1, with D hard to call. The germline V gene has CDR1 MNHNS and CDR2 SASEGT. The CDR3 is 16 amino acids. V was shortened by 0 bases and J by 6 bases, with 15 bases between the two germline ends. CDR3 amino acids: CASSEAAGFWTNEQFF. CDR3 sequence (DNA): TGTGCCAGCAGTGAAGCCGCCGGTTTTTGGACCAATGAGCAGTTCTTC.